A selection of T cell receptor beta chains follows, all from one sample in a study of PD-1 blockade in classical Hodgkin lymphoma. TCRdb's copy holds only in-frame clones and misses some; the assay was immunoSEQ multiplex PCR. In the table there are some 41,000 clones, 80% to 90% of which are singletons. The sample here was peripheral blood mononuclear cells (PBMCs), taken before the second cycle of nivolumab. The receptors stem from a human donor with classical Hodgkin lymphoma. CDR3s include the opening cysteine and the closing phenylalanine or tryptophan. Each record gives: CDR3 protein, V gene, J gene.

CDR3 protein: CASSLVGDSSGNIQYF; V gene: TRBV11-3; J gene: TRBJ2-4
CDR3 protein: CAIKSSGVYNEQFF; V gene: TRBV10-3; J gene: TRBJ2-1
CDR3 protein: CASSQEGFSYEQYF; V gene: TRBV4-1; J gene: TRBJ2-7
CDR3 protein: CATDGKDGHSNQPQHF; V gene: TRBV5-1; J gene: TRBJ1-5
CDR3 protein: CASSPRARQAFF; V gene: TRBV19; J gene: TRBJ1-1
CDR3 protein: CASSFSTSGESYEQYF; V gene: TRBV4-2; J gene: TRBJ2-7
CDR3 protein: CASSLGAVSNQPQHF; V gene: TRBV5-1; J gene: TRBJ1-5
CDR3 protein: CASGTGAKETQYF; V gene: TRBV9; J gene: TRBJ2-5
CDR3 protein: CSVEDLTGNYGYTF; V gene: TRBV29-1; J gene: TRBJ1-2
CDR3 protein: CASSYRDKEETQYF; V gene: TRBV5-1; J gene: TRBJ2-5
CDR3 protein: CASSAGTAIGEQYF; V gene: TRBV10-1; J gene: TRBJ2-7
CDR3 protein: CAWRSLQETQYF; V gene: TRBV30; J gene: TRBJ2-5
CDR3 protein: CASSLTRSLLYEQYF; V gene: TRBV7-3; J gene: TRBJ2-7
CDR3 protein: CASSNGQGGPGTF; V gene: TRBV18; J gene: TRBJ1-2
CDR3 protein: CASSSAGIFPGNTEAFF; V gene: TRBV27; J gene: TRBJ1-1
CDR3 protein: CASSSPRLGAQETQYF; V gene: TRBV7-9; J gene: TRBJ2-5
CDR3 protein: CSVEPGQYF; V gene: TRBV29-1; J gene: TRBJ2-5
CDR3 protein: CASSFSGGNSYEQYF; V gene: TRBV7-2; J gene: TRBJ2-7
CDR3 protein: CASSLGSRTLHGYTF; V gene: TRBV11-3; J gene: TRBJ1-2
CDR3 protein: CASTADEGAYGYTF; V gene: TRBV4-2; J gene: TRBJ1-2
CDR3 protein: CASSLGQRSNQPQHF; V gene: TRBV27; J gene: TRBJ1-5
CDR3 protein: CASSLTGTHSYNEQFF; V gene: TRBV7-3; J gene: TRBJ2-1
CDR3 protein: CASSSQRFRETQYF; V gene: TRBV27; J gene: TRBJ2-5
CDR3 protein: CASSQDVSPSGNTIYF; V gene: TRBV4-2; J gene: TRBJ1-3
CDR3 protein: CASSLELAGGSDTQYF; V gene: TRBV5-1; J gene: TRBJ2-3
CDR3 protein: CASSDEYGVGTGELFF; V gene: TRBV6-4; J gene: TRBJ2-2
CDR3 protein: CASSLAGRAGVKLFF; V gene: TRBV7-9; J gene: TRBJ1-4